This is a list of T cell receptor beta chains from one sample in a study of T cells after yellow fever vaccination. In TCRdb, the 5' RACE reads were re-called with MiXCR into one record per CDR3 protein. Of 620,000 or so distinct CDR3 sequences listed, around 12% are singletons. The material sequenced was PBMCs, taken on the day of the yellow fever booster vaccination. These receptors came from a man in his thirties or forties who received the YFV17D yellow fever vaccine. The conserved cysteine and the conserved F or W are not part of the CDR3 here. Rows give clone size only sometimes, using once, few, many, or a class for an expanded clone.

CDR3: ASSWKTPSVYEQY; J: TRBJ2-7; V: TRBV7-2; size: NA
CDR3: ASGGGARETQY; J: TRBJ2-5; V: TRBV28; size: few
CDR3: ASSVAGVDQPQH; J: TRBJ1-5; V: TRBV9; size: few
CDR3: ASEGQGPFNEQF; J: TRBJ2-1; V: TRBV27; size: NA
CDR3: ASSGDLGNQPQH; J: TRBJ1-5; V: TRBV12-3/TRBV12-4; size: NA
CDR3: ASSQEAVTGELF; J: TRBJ2-2; V: TRBV14; size: few
CDR3: ASSQEDSGSPREQY; J: TRBJ2-7; V: TRBV4-2; size: NA
CDR3: ASNPTGTSQGNYEQY; J: TRBJ2-7; V: TRBV12-3/TRBV12-4; size: NA
CDR3: ASSIGTVYTDTQY; J: TRBJ2-3; V: TRBV19; size: few
CDR3: AARGDTEAF; J: TRBJ1-1; V: TRBV3-1; size: few
CDR3: ATSRVPTEGTYGYT; J: TRBJ1-2; V: TRBV15; size: few
CDR3: ASQPGTENEKLF; J: TRBJ1-4; V: TRBV12-3/TRBV12-4; size: NA
CDR3: ASSLRTPNTLLSNQPQH; J: TRBJ1-5; V: TRBV11-1; size: NA
CDR3: AISGGTGSEAF; J: TRBJ1-1; V: TRBV10-3; size: few
CDR3: SVLQGTGANVLT; J: TRBJ2-6; V: TRBV29-1; size: few
CDR3: ASSSRLAGAHEQY; J: TRBJ2-7; V: TRBV7-2; size: NA
CDR3: ASSLRTAEKLF; J: TRBJ1-4; V: TRBV5-1; size: NA
CDR3: ASSEGQFYNEKLF; J: TRBJ1-4; V: TRBV5-1; size: few